This passage covers 12 T cell receptor beta chains from one sample sequenced in a study of cytotoxic CD8 clonotypes in ibrutinib-treated CLL. The repertoire was sequenced with immunoSEQ multiplex PCR; TCRdb's copy has only in-frame clones and lacks some. The sample gives about 160,000 clones, over 75% of which show up once; 3% to 3.5% is in the top ten. The sample consisted of PBMCs, taken at disease progression, from a patient treated with ibrutinib. These receptors were taken from a human donor with chronic lymphocytic leukemia.

This chain uses TRBV6-5 with TRBJ2-3, with 9 nucleotides matching TRBD1. Germline V gene lookup returns CDR1 MNHEY and CDR2 SVGAGI. The CDR3 has 15 amino acids. Trimming cost V 6 bases and J 4 bases; bases outside gene matches: 8. The CDR3, as DNA: TGTGCCAGCAGCCGACAGGGGGGAATATCAGATACGCAGTATTTT. It yields the protein CASSRQGGISDTQYF.

The chain uses TRBV19 and TRBJ2-7, with 7 positions matching TRBD2. This CDR3 has 16 residues. The junction had 13 bases not matched to a gene; V was cut back by 5 bases and J by 3 bases. Germline V gives CDR1 LNHDA, CDR2 SQIVND (reference sequence). CDR3 sequence reads: CASSEMGGSQIYEQYF. DNA for the CDR3: TGTGCCAGTAGTGAGATGGGGGGGTCGCAGATCTACGAGCAGTACTTC.

CDR3 bases: TGTGCCAGCTCACCAATGGCAAGCAGTAGGGGCAATGAGCAGTTCTTC. The encoded protein is CASSPMASSRGNEQFF. V usage is TRBV18 and J usage is TRBJ2-1, with a weak D call TRBD1 (5 bases). Germline V gene data show CDR1 as KGHSH and CDR2 as LQKENI. V was clipped by 2 bases and J by 6 bases, with 17 bases between them. This CDR3 is 16 amino acids long. Full variable domain (missing parts from reference TRBV18 and TRBJ2-1): NAGVMQNPRHLVRRRGQEARLRCSPMKGHSHVYWYRQLPEEGLKFMVYLQKENIIDESGMPKERFSAEFPKEGPSILRIQQVVRGDSAAYFCASSPMASSRGNEQFFGPGTRLTVL.

The chain uses TRBV29-1 and TRBJ1-1; 10 positions agree with TRBD1. J was trimmed by 10 bases and V by 6 bases; bases with no gene match: 5. This CDR3 contains 11 residues. The germline V gene has CDR1 SQVTM and CDR2 ANQGSEA. CDR3: CSVEGQGRAFF. In nucleotides, the CDR3 is TGCAGCGTCGAGGGACAGGGGAGAGCTTTCTTT.

The genes are TRBV9 and TRBJ1-2, with no clear D. Per the germline V gene, CDR1 is SGDLS and CDR2 is YYNGEE. V was clipped by 0 bases and J by 4 bases, with 13 bases between them. This CDR3 is built from 15 residues. The CDR3 here is CASSVEPRGRYGYTF. In nucleotides, the CDR3 is TGTGCCAGCAGCGTAGAGCCACGTGGTCGCTATGGCTACACCTTC.

Note on this clone: Other DNA sequences in the sample encode the same CDR3. This sequence joins TRBV5-1 and TRBJ1-1; the D is unclear. The CDR3 is 12 residues long. V shed 1 base and J shed 3 bases, with 4 bases lying between them. From germline, CDR1 is SGHRS and CDR2 YFSETQ. The CDR3 region is CASSLTDTEAFF. CDR3 bases: TGCGCCAGCAGCTTGACGGACACTGAAGCTTTCTTT.

The chain combines TRBV4-3 with TRBJ2-1, with TRBD1 matching over 8 bases. The length of the CDR3 is 18 residues. Germline trimming cut 2 bases from V and 1 base from J; bases unmatched to any gene: 10. In germline, CDR1 is LGHNA, CDR2 YSLEER. The DNA of the CDR3 is TGCGCCAGCAGCCAAACGGGATTAACAGGGGGGTCCTACAATGAGCAGTTCTTC. Amino acids: CASSQTGLTGGSYNEQFF.

This clone was counted only a few times. V gene TRBV19 combines with J gene TRBJ2-2; 11 nucleotides line up with TRBD2. The CDR3 has 16 residues. J lost 4 bases, V lost 5 bases, and 6 bases had no gene match. From germline, CDR1 is LNHDA and CDR2 SQIVND (reference sequence). CDR3 nucleotide sequence: TGTGCCAGTAGTCGGCTAGCGGGAGGCTCCACCGGGGAGCTGTTTTTT. Its protein product is CASSRLAGGSTGELFF. The complete variable domain, with remaining parts taken from reference TRBV19 and TRBJ2-2, reads DGGITQSPKYLFRKEGQNVTLSCEQNLNHDAMYWYRQDPGQGLRLIYYSQIVNDFQKGDIAEGYSVSREKKESFPLTVTSAQKNPTAFYLCASSRLAGGSTGELFFGEGSRLTVL.

This clone showed up just once. The rearrangement links TRBV5-8 to TRBJ2-5; 9 positions match TRBD2. Germline V gene data show CDR1 as SGHTS and CDR2 as YDEGEE. V lost 0 bases and J lost 5; bases outside the gene matches: 2. This CDR3 is built from 14 residues. CDR3 in DNA: TGTGCCAGCAGCTTGGAGGCGGGAGGGGAGACCCAGTACTTC. Translation gives CASSLEAGGETQYF.

The CDR3 is CASSPLSGLGGEQFF. The CDR3 region has the DNA TGTGCCAGCAGCCCTTTGTCGGGACTAGGTGGTGAGCAGTTCTTC. V usage is TRBV7-8 and J usage is TRBJ2-1; 8 bases align to TRBD2. The J segment lost 9 bases and the V segment lost 5 bases, leaving 12 bases of the junction unmatched. This CDR3 region has 15 residues. CDR1 and CDR2 from the germline V gene are SGHVS and FQNEAQ.

As regards this clone: Other DNA sequences in the sample encode the same CDR3. The V gene is TRBV30, the J gene TRBJ2-7; D gene uncertain. Germline-derived CDR1 and CDR2 are GTSNPN and SVGIG (reference sequence). The CDR3 has 11 amino acids. V lost 2 bases to trimming and J lost 4 bases, with 6 bases between them. This CDR3 is CAWSWGYEQYF. DNA for the CDR3: TGTGCCTGGAGTTGGGGATACGAGCAGTACTTC.

This chain joins TRBV18 and TRBJ1-2; D possibly corresponds to TRBD1 (6 bases). Germline V gives CDR1 KGHSH, CDR2 LQKENI. Trimming took 4 bases from V and 7 from J, leaving 13 bases between them. The CDR3 sequence is 13 residues long. The CDR3 nucleotides read TGTGCCAGCTCACTCGGACAGCCCGGTGGCTACACCTTC. The encoded protein is CASSLGQPGGYTF.